This TCR beta chain was recovered during a study of shared clonotypes between healthy human individuals. Study information: The donor group consisted of two women and three men, aged 18 to 49.

About this clone: Its cognate antigen is unknown. The sample contains more than one DNA sequence encoding this CDR3.

Findings of the study overall: Shared across several donors were 4% to 5% of the naive CD4 clonotypes. For sorted subsets, rarefaction showed incomplete sequencing despite large depth.

Method: immunoSEQ multiplex PCR; TCRdb's copy keeps in-frame clones and lacks some. The sample carries some 2.4 million clones, roughly 93% recorded once. This CDR3 has 13 amino acids. From germline, CDR1 is SGDLS and CDR2 YYNGEE. The germline V and J ends were trimmed by 0 bases and 5 bases, with 6 bases remaining between them. Every donor, a Caucasian adult, lived in Nashville, Tennessee. The receptor was derived from a man in his late teens or twenties in good health. Some clones in this sample may be carry-over from other donors' samples. The J gene is TRBJ2-1, the V gene TRBV9, with D uncertain. The sequenced sample consisted of naive CD4+ T cells from PBMCs. Sample subset: CD45RA+ positively selected. CDR3: CASSVGPDNEQFF. For the CDR3, the DNA is TGTGCCAGCAGCGTAGGACCCGACAATGAGCAGTTCTTC.